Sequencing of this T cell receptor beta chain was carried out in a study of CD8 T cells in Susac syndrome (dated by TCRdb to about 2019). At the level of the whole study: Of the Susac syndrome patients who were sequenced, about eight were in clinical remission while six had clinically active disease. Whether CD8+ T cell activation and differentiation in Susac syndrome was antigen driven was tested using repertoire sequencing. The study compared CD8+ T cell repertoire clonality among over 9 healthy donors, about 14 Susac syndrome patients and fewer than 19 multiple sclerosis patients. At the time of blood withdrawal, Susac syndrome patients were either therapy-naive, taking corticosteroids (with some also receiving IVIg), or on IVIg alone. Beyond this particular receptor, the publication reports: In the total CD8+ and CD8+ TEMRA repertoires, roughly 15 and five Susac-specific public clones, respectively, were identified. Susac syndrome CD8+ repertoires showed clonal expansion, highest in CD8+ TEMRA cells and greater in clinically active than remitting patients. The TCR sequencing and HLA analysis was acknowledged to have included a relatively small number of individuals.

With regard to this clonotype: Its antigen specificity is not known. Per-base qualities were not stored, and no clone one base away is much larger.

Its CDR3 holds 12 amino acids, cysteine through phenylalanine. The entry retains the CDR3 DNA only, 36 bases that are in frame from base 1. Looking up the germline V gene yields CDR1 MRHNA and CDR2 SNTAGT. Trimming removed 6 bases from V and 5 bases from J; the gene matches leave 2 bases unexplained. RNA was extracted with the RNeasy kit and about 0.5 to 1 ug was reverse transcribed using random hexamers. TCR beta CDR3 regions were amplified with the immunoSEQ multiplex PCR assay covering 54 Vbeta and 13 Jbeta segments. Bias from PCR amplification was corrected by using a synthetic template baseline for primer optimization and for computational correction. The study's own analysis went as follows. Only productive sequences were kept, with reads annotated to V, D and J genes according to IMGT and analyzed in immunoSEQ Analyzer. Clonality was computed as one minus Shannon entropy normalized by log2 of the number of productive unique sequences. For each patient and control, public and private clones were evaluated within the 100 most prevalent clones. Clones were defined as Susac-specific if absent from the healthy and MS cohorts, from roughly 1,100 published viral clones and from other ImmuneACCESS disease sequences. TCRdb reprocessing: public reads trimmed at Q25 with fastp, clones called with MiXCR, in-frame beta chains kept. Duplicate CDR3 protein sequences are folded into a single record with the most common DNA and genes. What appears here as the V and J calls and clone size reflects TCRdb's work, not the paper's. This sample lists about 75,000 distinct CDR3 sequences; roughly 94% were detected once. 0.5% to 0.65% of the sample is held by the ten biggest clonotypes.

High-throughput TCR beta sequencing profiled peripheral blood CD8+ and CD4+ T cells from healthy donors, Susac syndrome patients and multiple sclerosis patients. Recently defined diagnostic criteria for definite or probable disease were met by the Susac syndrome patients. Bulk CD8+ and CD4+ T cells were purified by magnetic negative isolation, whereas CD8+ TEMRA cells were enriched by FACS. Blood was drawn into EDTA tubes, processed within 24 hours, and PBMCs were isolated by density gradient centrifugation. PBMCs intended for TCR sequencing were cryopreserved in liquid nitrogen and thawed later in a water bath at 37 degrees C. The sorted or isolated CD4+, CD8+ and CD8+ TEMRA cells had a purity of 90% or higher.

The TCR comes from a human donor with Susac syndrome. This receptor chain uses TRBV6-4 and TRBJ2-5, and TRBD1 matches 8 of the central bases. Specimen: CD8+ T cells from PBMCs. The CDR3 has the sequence CASRDRVETQYF. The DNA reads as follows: TGTGCCAGCAGGGACAGGGTGGAGACCCAGTACTTC.